The 26 T cell receptor beta chains below were found in one sample sequenced in a study of T cells in Graves' hyperthyroidism and ophthalmopathy. Using RNA transcripts as the source, TCR beta CDR3 regions were amplified. RT-PCR in the first round (using the HTBI primer set) targeted the TCR CDR3. TCRdb passed the multiplex PCR reads through MiXCR, listing each CDR3 protein once. The sample carries 250,000 to 300,000 distinct CDR3 sequences, less than 20% recorded once. Sequencing was done on a sample of blood. These receptors all stem from a man aged 50-60 years with Graves' ophthalmopathy.

This clonotype was seen ten or more times. The chain has TRBV5-1 and TRBJ2-7; D remains unclear. The CDR3 runs to 12 residues. The germline V gene encodes CDR1 SGHRS and CDR2 YFSETQ. The V end lost 0 bases, the J end lost 2 bases, and 3 bases lay between the germline ends. CDR3 in amino acids: CASSLEPYEQYF. Written as DNA, the CDR3 is TGCGCCAGCAGCTTGGAGCCCTACGAGCAGTACTTC.

This clonotype appeared a few times. This chain joins TRBV20-1 and TRBJ2-7; 8 positions match TRBD1. Germline V gene lookup returns CDR1 DFQATT and CDR2 SNEGSKA (reference sequence). The CDR3 has 14 amino acids. The J segment lost 4 bases and the V segment lost 4 bases, leaving 9 bases of the junction unmatched. The CDR3: CSANDRGGWYEQYF. As DNA, the CDR3 is TGCAGTGCTAACGACAGGGGAGGCTGGTACGAGCAGTACTTC.

This clonotype was seen at least ten times. The chain has TRBV5-1 and TRBJ1-1; D gene ambiguous. The CDR3 length is 13 residues. CDR1 and CDR2 (germline): SGHRS, YFSETQ. The V gene lost 2 bases and the J gene lost 2 bases, with 7 bases spanning the gap. DNA of the CDR3: TGCGCCAGCAGCTTCACAGCAAACACTGAAGCTTTCTTT. This translates into CASSFTANTEAFF.

This clonotype was recorded at least ten times. The genes are TRBV12-3 or TRBV12-4 and TRBJ1-5; perhaps TRBD1 as D (6 bases). The CDR3 consists of 15 residues. Deletions cut 3 bases from V and 5 bases from J, with 14 bases between. CDR3 nucleotides: TGTGCCAGCAGTTTGGGGGGCATGGCCCATCAGCCCCAGCATTTT. Translating gives CASSLGGMAHQPQHF.

The V call is TRBV10-2, the J call TRBJ2-7, with a possible D match to TRBD1 (7 bases). V gave up 6 bases and J gave up 9 bases, with 18 bases separating them. The CDR3 is 13 residues long. Germline assignment: CDR1 WSHSY and CDR2 SAAADI. The CDR3, as DNA: TGCGCCAGCAGGGGGGGACAGTTGGGTGGGCAGTACTTC. Translation: CASRGGQLGGQYF.

Only one count was recorded for this clonotype. This chain links TRBV11-2 with TRBJ1-1; 10 nucleotides align to TRBD1. Trimming took 5 bases from V and 4 from J; bases not matched to a gene: 4. Germline CDR1 reads SGHAT; CDR2 reads FQNNGV. CDR3 length equals 14 residues. CDR3 in DNA: TGTGCCAGCAGCCCGGGACAGGGGACCACTGAAGCTTTCTTT. This gives the protein CASSPGQGTTEAFF.

This clonotype was observed a few times. This chain connects TRBV6-5 to TRBJ2-5; 10 bases match TRBD1. The CDR3 sequence is 15 residues long. V was clipped by 2 bases and J by 7 bases; unmatched bases: 7. Germline V lookup: CDR1 MNHEY, CDR2 SVGAGI. CDR3 DNA sequence: TGTGCCAGCAGTTACGCGGGACAGGGGACAGTGACCCAGTACTTC. As protein: CASSYAGQGTVTQYF.

Only a few counts were recorded for this clonotype. The chain has TRBV15 and TRBJ2-3; D is perhaps TRBD2 (6 bases). Germline lookup yields CDR1 LNHNV and CDR2 YYDKDF (reference sequence). V was cut by 3 bases and J by 1 base, with 11 bases left in between. The CDR3 spans 15 residues. The CDR3 nucleotides read TGTGCCACCAGCAGGGGCGGGAAACGCACAGATACGCAGTATTTT. It yields the protein CATSRGGKRTDTQYF.

This chain connects TRBV28 to TRBJ2-7; TRBD2 matches at 10 bases. The V gene end was trimmed by 5 bases and the J gene end by 2 bases; junction bases not matched to a gene: 3. Germline assignment: CDR1 MDHEN and CDR2 SYDVKM. The CDR3 is made up of 14 amino acids. CDR3 bases: TGTGCCAGCAGTCTAGCGGGAGCTCCCTACGAGCAGTACTTC. It codes for CASSLAGAPYEQYF.

With respect to this clonotype: This may arise from a read error, as a much more abundant clone is one base away. The V and J genes are TRBV12-3 or TRBV12-4 and TRBJ1-1; D is possibly TRBD1 (6 bases). The CDR3 is 16 residues long. The CDR3 DNA reads TGTGCCAGCAGTTTAGACCCGGGACATATGAACACTGAAGCTTCCTTT. This translates into CASSLDPGHMNTEASF.

The chain employs TRBV7-2 and TRBJ2-2; 7 nucleotides line up with TRBD1. Germline values: CDR1 SGHTA, CDR2 FQGNSA. This CDR3 is built from 20 residues. V was clipped by 2 bases and J by 1 base; unmatched bases: 16. The CDR3 DNA follows: TGTGCCAGCAGCTTACTTAATACCCTAAGGACAGGCCTGAACACCGGGGAGCTGTTTTTT. Its translation: CASSLLNTLRTGLNTGELFF. The whole variable domain, filled in from reference TRBV7-2 and TRBJ2-2, reads GAGVSQSPSNKVTEKGKDVELRCDPISGHTALYWYRQSLGQGLEFLIYFQGNSAPDKSGLPSDRFSAERTGGSVSTLTIQRTQQEDSAVYLCASSLLNTLRTGLNTGELFFGEGSRLTVL.

This clonotype was recorded many times. The CDR3 DNA is TGCAGTGCTAGAGATCGGGCGCAAGAGACCCAGTACTTC. It specifies CSARDRAQETQYF. The genes are TRBV20-1 and TRBJ2-5, with D unresolved. The CDR3 has 13 residues. Germline assignment: CDR1 DFQATT and CDR2 SNEGSKA (reference sequence). The V end was cut by 0 bases, the J end by 2 bases, with 7 bases between.

This clonotype was seen a handful of times. The genes are TRBV19 and TRBJ2-5; TRBD1 agrees at 8 bases. From germline, CDR1 is LNHDA and CDR2 SQIVND (reference sequence). V trimming: 6 bases; J trimming: 5 bases; junction bases outside the gene matches: 5. This CDR3 has 13 residues. CDR3: CASRQGVSETQYF. CDR3 sequence (DNA): TGTGCCAGTAGACAGGGGGTCTCGGAGACCCAGTACTTC.

For the CDR3, the DNA is TGCAGTGCTAGTCGGCAGGGGGCCGCAGATACGCAGTATTTT. Protein: CSASRQGAADTQYF. The chain joins TRBV20-1 to TRBJ2-3; 8 bases match TRBD1. The CDR3 extends over 14 amino acids. After removal of 3 bases from V and 4 bases from J, the junction contained 6 bases not matched to a gene. The V gene's germline CDR1 is DFQATT and CDR2 SNEGSKA (reference sequence).

This clonotype was observed at least ten times. The V gene is TRBV2, the J gene TRBJ2-7; perhaps TRBD2 as D (5 bases). V lost 6 bases and J 2 bases, leaving 17 bases between the germline ends. The CDR3 spans 15 residues. CDR1 and CDR2 (germline): SNHLY, FYNNEI. For the CDR3, the DNA is TGTGCCAGCAGACGGGATGAGGGCGGCACCTACGAGCAGTACTTC. Amino acid sequence: CASRRDEGGTYEQYF.

J is TRBJ2-1 and V is TRBV3-1; 7 bases line up with TRBD2. Germline CDR1 is LGHDT and CDR2 is YNNKEL (reference sequence). The CDR3 is 15 amino acids. V was clipped by 4 bases and J by 7 bases; unmatched bases: 10. This CDR3 is CASSPLAANTNEQFF. DNA for the CDR3: TGTGCCAGCAGCCCTCTAGCGGCCAACACTAATGAGCAGTTCTTC.

The V and J genes are TRBV7-3 and TRBJ2-1; D perhaps matches TRBD2 (6 bases). With 1 base removed from V and 4 bases from J, the gap between germline ends came to 14 bases. Germline lookup yields CDR1 SGHTA and CDR2 FQGTGA. The CDR3 runs to 16 residues. CDR3 region: CASSLKLAHDYNEQFF. For the CDR3, the DNA is TGTGCCAGCAGCTTAAAACTAGCCCACGATTACAATGAGCAGTTCTTC.

About this clonotype itself: A much larger clone lies one base from this, so it may be a read error. The V and J genes are TRBV11-2 and TRBJ2-2, with D possibly matching TRBD2 (6 bases). CDR1 is SGHAT and CDR2 is FQNNGV in the germline V gene. CDR3 size: 13 residues. This chain's CDR3 is CATSDTNTGGLFF. The CDR3 DNA sequence: TGTGCCACCAGTGATACCAACACCGGGGGGCTGTTTTTT.

This clonotype has a count of ten or more. The genes are TRBV20-1 and TRBJ2-3; TRBD2 matches at 10 bases. CDR1 is DFQATT, CDR2 SNEGSKA, per germline (reference sequence). The CDR3 loop spans 17 amino acids. DNA of the CDR3: TGCAGCGCGGAGGGTTTCAGACTAGCGGGTAGCACAGATACGCAGTATTTT. Translated, it gives CSAEGFRLAGSTDTQYF.

This clonotype showed up just a few times. V and J are TRBV5-1 and TRBJ2-1; 7 nucleotides agree with TRBD2. The ends lost 2 bases at V and 4 bases at J; junction bases unmatched: 9. The length of the CDR3 is 16 residues. The germline gives CDR1 SGHRS, CDR2 YFSETQ. The CDR3 DNA reads as TGCGCCAGCAGCTTTACAGGACTAGGGAGTTACAATGAGCAGTTCTTC. Its protein product is CASSFTGLGSYNEQFF.

At least ten counts were recorded for this clonotype. The rearrangement links TRBV11-2 to TRBJ2-7, with D perhaps matching TRBD1 (5 bases). The CDR3 covers 14 residues. Per germline, CDR1 SGHAT and CDR2 FQNNGV. Trimming took 0 bases from V and 4 from J, leaving 10 bases between them. CDR3 sequence (DNA): TGTGCCAGCAGCTTAGACAGGGTTACGTACGAGCAGTACTTC. Protein product: CASSLDRVTYEQYF.

The chain links TRBV19 to TRBJ2-6; 8 positions agree with TRBD1. Looked up from germline, CDR1 is LNHDA and CDR2 is SQIVND (reference sequence). J lost 3 bases, V lost 5 bases, and 3 bases had no gene match. This CDR3 contains 15 residues. Here the CDR3 DNA reads TGTGCCAGTAGTCAACAGGGGGTTGGGGCCAACGTCCTGACTTTC. The encoded protein is CASSQQGVGANVLTF.

This clonotype has ten or more counts. This chain connects TRBV7-9 to TRBJ2-1; 9 positions agree with TRBD2. The V and J ends lost 4 bases and 7 bases, in that order; junction bases with no gene match: 11. Per germline, CDR1 SEHNR and CDR2 FQNEAQ (reference sequence). The CDR3 has 16 amino acids. The CDR3 region is CASSYGGGRARNEQFF. Written as DNA, the CDR3 is TGTGCCAGCAGCTACGGCGGCGGGAGGGCCCGGAATGAGCAGTTCTTC.

With regard to this clonotype: A junction boundary mismatches the germline segment, possibly from a read error. V usage is TRBV30 and J usage is TRBJ2-7, with 7 bases identical to TRBD2. The CDR3 runs to 13 residues. Germline V gene lookup returns CDR1 GTSNPN and CDR2 SVGIG (reference sequence). CDR3 nucleotide sequence: TGTGCCCGGAGCTCTAGCGGCTCCTACGAGCAGTACTTC. Translated, it gives CARSSSGSYEQYF.

This clonotype was seen ten or more times. The genes are TRBV12-3 or TRBV12-4 and TRBJ2-1; TRBD2 is a possible D gene (6 bases). V was cut by 4 bases and J by 2 bases, with 15 bases left in between. The CDR3 runs to 16 residues. CDR3 DNA: TGTGCCAGCAGTTGGACACGGAGGGCTCCCTACAATGAGCAGTTCTTC. Protein: CASSWTRRAPYNEQFF.

Note on this clonotype: The final CDR3 position lacks the conserved phenylalanine or tryptophan, pointing to a likely read error. The V call is TRBV6-2 or TRBV6-3, the J call TRBJ2-5, with 11 bases fitting TRBD2. V gave up 6 bases and J gave up 5 bases; unmatched junction bases: 2. The CDR3 is 13 residues long. Germline V gene data show CDR1 as MNHEY and CDR2 as SVGEGT. CDR3 amino acids: CASRTSGTETQYL. Here the CDR3 DNA reads TGTGCCAGCAGGACTAGCGGGACGGAGACCCAGTACCTC.